The rows below give T cell receptor beta chains drawn from one sample of a study of siplizumab effects on memory and regulatory T cells. Measured with immunoSEQ multiplex PCR; TCRdb has only the in-frame clones, and not every one. The sample includes roughly 56,000 clones, approximately 97% of them seen just once. The sample taken for sequencing was naive CD8+ T cells sorted from blood. The source is a human donor in good health. CDR3s include the opening cysteine and the closing phenylalanine or tryptophan. A D gene is named only where the DNA matches it firmly. Clone size is stated in some rows and not others, as once, few, many or a class when expanded.

CDR3 length	V gene	clone size	D gene	J gene	CDR3 protein	CDR3 DNA
15	TRBV10-2	-	TRBD2	TRBJ2-1	CASLLAGRQPEEQFF	TGCGCCAGCCTACTAGCGGGACGGCAACCGGAGGAGCAGTTCTTC
15	TRBV15	-	-	TRBJ2-4	CATSRVGVAKNIQYF	TGTGCCACCAGCAGAGTTGGGGTTGCCAAAAACATTCAGTACTTC
15	TRBV28	-	TRBD2	TRBJ2-1	CASSIPGLAANEQFF	TGTGCCAGCAGTATACCGGGACTAGCTGCTAATGAGCAGTTCTTC
12	TRBV7-9	-	-	TRBJ1-1	CASNFGGAEAFF	TGTGCCAGCAATTTCGGGGGGGCTGAAGCTTTCTTT
12	TRBV19	once	-	TRBJ1-1	CASSWGATEAFF	TGTGCCAGTAGTTGGGGGGCCACTGAAGCTTTCTTT
13	TRBV2	-	TRBD2	TRBJ2-1	CASRSRPSGEQFF	TGTGCCAGCAGGAGCCGGCCTAGCGGAGAGCAGTTCTTC
16	TRBV9	-	-	TRBJ2-3	CASSPQGGGYTDTQYF	TGTGCCAGCAGCCCCCAGGGAGGGGGGTACACAGATACGCAGTATTTT
14	TRBV5-5	-	-	TRBJ1-1	CASSLKSSGTEAFF	TGTGCCAGCAGCTTGAAATCCTCGGGGACTGAAGCTTTCTTT
14	TRBV7-9	-	-	TRBJ2-5	CASSSTGWQETQYF	TGTGCCAGCAGCTCCACAGGGTGGCAAGAGACCCAGTACTTC
17	TRBV4-1	-	-	TRBJ2-3	CASSQAAGLSPGDTQYF	TGCGCCAGCAGCCAGGCCGCCGGGCTAAGCCCTGGGGATACGCAGTATTTT
15	TRBV9	-	-	TRBJ1-2	CASSVGSDPNYGYTF	TGTGCCAGCAGCGTAGGGTCAGATCCTAACTATGGCTACACCTTC
16	TRBV11-2	-	TRBD2	TRBJ2-1	CASSLASGKTYNEQFF	TGTGCCAGCAGCTTGGCTAGCGGGAAAACCTACAATGAGCAGTTCTTC
16	TRBV27	-	TRBD1	TRBJ2-2	CASSFWTGFVPGELFF	TGTGCCAGCAGTTTTTGGACAGGGTTCGTTCCCGGGGAGCTGTTTTTT
19	TRBV7-6	once	TRBD2	TRBJ2-1	CASSLQKITSASSYNEQFF	TGTGCCAGCAGCCTGCAAAAAATTACTAGCGCCAGCTCCTACAATGAGCAGTTCTTC
11	TRBV5-1	few	-	TRBJ2-7	CASSLNYEQYF	TGCGCCAGCAGCTTGAACTACGAGCAGTACTTC
17	TRBV27	-	-	TRBJ2-7	CASSLSGGAGGRYEQYF	TGTGCCAGCAGTTTATCAGGGGGGGCTGGCGGTCGGTACGAGCAGTACTTC